This T cell receptor (beta chain) was captured by sequencing in a study of human T cells and chemical hapten exposure. Study-level background: Minor volume differences among pooled libraries chiefly drove per-sample TCR yield variation.

Regarding the study as a whole: TCRs above 1 in 1000 frequency stayed constant with DPC sensitization.

Each cDNA molecule in the library carried unique molecular identifiers. The authors' processing: Individual samples carried between about 23,224 and 690,600 TCRs, with more than 85,000 as the median. Each CDR3 protein gets one entry after TCRdb re-called the 5' RACE reads with MiXCR. V and J calls and clone size were set by TCRdb, not the authors. The data show tens of thousands of distinct CDR3 sequences, 6% to 8.5% seen once. CDR3 size: 15 residues. The V end lost 1 base, the J end lost 1 base, and 9 bases lay between the germline ends. Germline V gene lookup returns CDR1 SGHVS and CDR2 FNYEAQ. Unfractionated whole blood yielded total RNA. Of note for this clonotype: Its target is unknown.

The genes are TRBV7-6 and TRBJ2-3; a weak D match, TRBD1 (5 bases). This receptor was taken from a male donor in good health. CDR3 sequence (DNA): TGTGCCAGCAGCTTAGTTGGACAAGGCACAGATACGCAGTATTTT. This translates into CASSLVGQGTDTQYF.